The table lists the clone carrying this T cell receptor (beta chain) with a few counts. This sample was included in a study of T-cell reconstitution after alpha-beta-depleted transplantation in children. This CDR3 has 16 amino acids. CDR1 and CDR2 from the germline V gene are KGHSH and LQKENI. The V gene end was trimmed by 2 bases and the J gene end by 3 bases; junction bases not matched to a gene: 7. Preparation of the TCRbeta library involved a method that used unique molecular identifiers. TCRdb itself ran the PCR reads through MiXCR, one entry per CDR3 protein. The profile covers about 980,000 distinct CDR3 sequences, with roughly 31% appearing a single time and 25% to 35% taken by the ten largest.

Material: PBMCs, mostly from graft donor cells, obtained 360 days after TCRalphabeta/CD19-depleted stem cell transplant. This receptor was obtained from a boy younger than two who had a stem cell transplant for SCID, so the T cells may come from the graft donor. The V call is TRBV18, the J call TRBJ2-7; 10 nucleotides match TRBD1. This CDR3 reads CASSPVPRDRGYEQYF. For the CDR3, the DNA is TGTGCCAGCTCACCAGTTCCCCGGGACAGGGGCTACGAGCAGTACTTC.